Each of the 27 T cell receptor beta chains below was sequenced from the same sample in a study of CD8+ T cells in alopecia areata. As to treatment: oral pan-JAK inhibitor, 5-10 mg twice daily. Extraction of RNA preceded its reverse transcription into cDNA, which served as the sequencing template. Profiling relied on immunoSEQ multiplex PCR, and the TCRdb table lists in-frame clones only, not all of them. This table has about 150,000 clones, roughly two thirds appearing once. Source: CD4+ T cells sorted from blood, taken at week 4, from a patient treated with tofacitinib. The source of these receptors is a human donor with alopecia areata.

The V call is TRBV9, the J call TRBJ2-1; 8 nucleotides agree with TRBD2. CDR1 SGDLS and CDR2 YYNGEE come from the germline V gene. This CDR3 spans 16 amino acids. The V and J ends lost 0 bases and 2 bases, in that order; junction bases with no gene match: 4. The CDR3 is CASSVGGSGAYNEQFF. CDR3 bases: TGTGCCAGCAGCGTAGGGGGTAGCGGGGCCTACAATGAGCAGTTCTTC.

The chain combines TRBV25-1 with TRBJ2-7; no firm D call. The CDR3 totals 14 residues. The V gene lost 4 bases and the J gene lost 3 bases, with 13 bases spanning the gap. Germline CDR1 MGHDK, CDR2 SYGVNS. For the CDR3, the DNA is TGTGCCAGCAGTGGTCACCACAGTTACTACGAGCAGTACTTC. Protein sequence: CASSGHHSYYEQYF.

This clone appeared once. The J gene is TRBJ2-4, the V gene TRBV14, with 8 bases that match TRBD2. There are 15 residues in the CDR3. Germline CDR1 is SGHDN and CDR2 is FVKESK. Trimming took 0 bases from V and 9 from J; bases not matched to a gene: 7. For the CDR3, the DNA is TGTGCCAGCAGCCAAGATAGTGGGACTAGTCGCATTCAGTACTTC. It is translated as CASSQDSGTSRIQYF.

The table lists this clone with a count of one. The rearrangement links TRBV13 to TRBJ1-2; D unclear. The CDR3 runs 15 residues. Germline CDR1 is PRHDT and CDR2 is FYEKMQ (reference sequence). Trimming removed 3 bases from V and 4 bases from J, with 15 bases in between. The CDR3 coding sequence is TGTGCCAGCAGCTTGGGTCAGCACGCGGTCTATGGCTACACCTTC. It is translated as CASSLGQHAVYGYTF.

The CDR3: CASSLRGNTIYF. The CDR3 DNA sequence: TGTGCCAGCAGCTTGCGGGGAAACACCATATATTTT. The chain links TRBV5-6 to TRBJ1-3; D gene uncertain. From germline, CDR1 is SGHDT and CDR2 YYEEEE. With 1 base removed from V and 4 bases from J, the gap between germline ends came to 3 bases. CDR3 length equals 12 residues.

This clone has more than one count but fewer than ten. V and J are TRBV4-3 and TRBJ1-1; unclear D gene. The CDR3 runs 15 residues. Deletions cut 1 base from V and 6 bases from J, with 15 bases between. Germline loops: CDR1 LGHNA, CDR2 YSLEER. The CDR3 region has the DNA TGCGCCAGCAGCCAAGCAGCTAGCAGTTTTGCTGAAGCTTTCTTT. This codes for CASSQAASSFAEAFF.

The chain combines TRBV20-1 with TRBJ2-1; D is unresolved. Looked up from germline, CDR1 is DFQATT and CDR2 is SNEGSKA (reference sequence). The CDR3 sequence is 11 residues long. Trimming cost V 3 bases and J 4 bases, with 4 bases left between them. Here the CDR3 DNA reads TGCAGTGCTAGCCAGTACAATGAGCAGTTCTTC. It yields the protein CSASQYNEQFF.

The chain couples TRBV29-1 to TRBJ2-1, with TRBD1 identical over 11 bases. Germline values: CDR1 SQVTM, CDR2 ANQGSEA. Losses at the gene ends were 7 bases for V and 4 bases for J; bases not matched to a gene: 6. The CDR3 is made up of 14 amino acids. The CDR3 bases are TGCAGCGCCAGGGACAGGGGGTTGTACAATGAGCAGTTCTTC. Protein: CSARDRGLYNEQFF.

A single count supports this clone. The chain joins TRBV4-3 to TRBJ1-4; 7 nucleotides agree with TRBD1. The V gene's germline CDR1 is LGHNA and CDR2 YSLEER. This CDR3 spans 15 amino acids. Trimming at V came to 3 bases and at J to 3 bases, leaving 4 bases not matched to a gene. The DNA of the CDR3 is TGCGCCAGCAGCCACTCCGGGACAGCTAATGAAAAACTGTTTTTT. It encodes CASSHSGTANEKLFF.

This chain connects TRBV4-3 to TRBJ1-1; D gene ambiguous. The CDR3 loop spans 15 amino acids. Germline loops: CDR1 LGHNA, CDR2 YSLEER. The V and J ends lost 0 bases and 11 bases respectively, with 19 bases between them. This CDR3 is CASSQDLSVLVKAFF. The CDR3 DNA is TGCGCCAGCAGCCAAGATCTCTCGGTTTTGGTGAAGGCTTTCTTT.

This chain links TRBV30 with TRBJ1-6; no reliable D call. The CDR3 has 13 residues. Between the trimmed V and J ends, which lost 2 bases and 4 bases, there was a span of 6 bases. In germline, CDR1 is GTSNPN, CDR2 SVGIG (reference sequence). CDR3 nucleotide sequence: TGTGCCTGGAGTAGCGGGTATAATTCACCCCTCCACTTT. It codes for CAWSSGYNSPLHF.

This clone came up a few times. The chain uses TRBV4-3 and TRBJ2-3; D is perhaps TRBD1 (6 bases). V lost 0 bases and J 0 bases, leaving 13 bases between the germline ends. The CDR3 contains 17 residues. Germline-derived CDR1 and CDR2 are LGHNA and YSLEER. This chain's CDR3 is CASSQDAGRGSTDTQYF. The CDR3 DNA follows: TGCGCCAGCAGCCAAGACGCGGGCAGGGGAAGCACAGATACGCAGTATTTT.

This sequence joins TRBV29-1 and TRBJ2-3, with 10 nucleotides matching TRBD2. With 5 bases clipped from V and 5 bases from J, the junction kept 4 bases outside the gene matches. There are 13 residues in the CDR3. Germline V CDR1 and CDR2: SQVTM, ANQGSEA. CDR3 coding DNA: TGCAGCGTTACTCGGACTAGCGGAGATACGCAGTATTTT. Translated: CSVTRTSGDTQYF.

This clone was counted between two and nine times. The gene calls are TRBV30 and TRBJ2-1; D call uncertain. Germline lookup yields CDR1 GTSNPN and CDR2 SVGIG (reference sequence). This CDR3 is 15 amino acids long. V was clipped by 7 bases and J by 0 bases, with 16 bases between them. The CDR3 nucleotides are TGTGCCTTTCAAAGCGCCCCTCCCTCCTACAATGAGCAGTTCTTC. This codes for CAFQSAPPSYNEQFF.

This chain links TRBV30 with TRBJ2-5; 7 nucleotides line up with TRBD2. Germline lookup yields CDR1 GTSNPN and CDR2 SVGIG (reference sequence). J was trimmed by 5 bases and V by 4 bases; bases with no gene match: 7. This CDR3 region has 13 residues. The CDR3 DNA follows: TGTGCCTGGAAGTGGCGGGGGAGGGAGACCCAGTACTTC. It yields the protein CAWKWRGRETQYF.

This chain connects TRBV5-1 to TRBJ2-7, with 8 bases matching TRBD1. Germline values: CDR1 SGHRS, CDR2 YFSETQ. V shed 8 bases, J shed 2 bases, and the junction held 9 bases outside the gene matches. CDR3 length: 14 amino acids. For the CDR3, the DNA is TGCGCCAGTCGCCCTGGGACAGGACCCTACGAGCAGTACTTC. Its translation is CASRPGTGPYEQYF.

The V call is TRBV7-9, the J call TRBJ1-2; D not certain. V was cut by 0 bases and J by 6 bases, with 14 bases left in between. The CDR3 length is 15 residues. CDR1 and CDR2 (germline): SEHNR, FQNEAQ (reference sequence). In DNA form, the CDR3 reads TGTGCCAGCAGCTTAGCCCCTCACCTCGGGGATGGCTACACCTTC. This sequence encodes CASSLAPHLGDGYTF.

This sequence joins TRBV30 and TRBJ2-5, with TRBD2 matching over 10 bases. CDR1 and CDR2 (germline): GTSNPN, SVGIG (reference sequence). After removal of 5 bases from V and 9 bases from J, the junction contained 6 bases not matched to a gene. The length of the CDR3 is 12 residues. DNA for the CDR3: TGTGCCTGGGGAGCGGGGGGGCCGGCCCAGTACTTC. It specifies CAWGAGGPAQYF.

The chain links TRBV30 to TRBJ2-1; D uncertain. The germline gives CDR1 GTSNPN, CDR2 SVGIG (reference sequence). V was clipped by 0 bases and J by 9 bases, with 6 bases between them. The CDR3 runs to 11 residues. The DNA for the CDR3 is TGTGCCTGGAGTGTAGGCCCTGAGCAGTTCTTC. Its protein is CAWSVGPEQFF.

This clone showed up just a few times. The chain joins TRBV10-3 to TRBJ2-3; 12 bases are a match to TRBD2. The CDR3 length is 16 residues. V shed 6 bases, J shed 4 bases, and the junction held 8 bases outside the gene matches. The germline gives CDR1 ENHRY, CDR2 SYGVKD. The CDR3 DNA reads as TGTGCCATCAGCCAACTAGCGGGGGGCACCGCAGATACGCAGTATTTT. Protein: CAISQLAGGTADTQYF.

The chain recombines TRBV30 with TRBJ1-2; D remains unclear. V gave up 4 bases and J gave up 3 bases, with 6 bases separating them. CDR3 length: 11 amino acids. Germline lookup yields CDR1 GTSNPN and CDR2 SVGIG (reference sequence). The CDR3 region has the DNA TGTGCCTGGAAACTCGACTATGGCTACACCTTC. Amino acid sequence: CAWKLDYGYTF.

The chain uses TRBV29-1 and TRBJ2-2, with TRBD2 identical over 7 bases. V gave up 6 bases and J gave up 4 bases; unmatched junction bases: 5. This CDR3 contains 13 residues. Germline V CDR1 and CDR2: SQVTM, ANQGSEA. CDR3 sequence reads: CSVRSGGTGELFF. CDR3 nucleotide sequence: TGCAGCGTCCGATCGGGGGGCACCGGGGAGCTGTTTTTT.

CDR3 in amino acids: CAWSSGPGNTIYF. The CDR3 nucleotides read TGTGCCTGGTCTTCAGGTCCTGGAAACACCATATATTTT. The J gene is TRBJ1-3, the V gene TRBV30, with D uncertain. V lost 5 bases and J lost 2, with 10 bases in between. CDR1 and CDR2 (germline): GTSNPN, SVGIG (reference sequence). The CDR3 extends over 13 amino acids.

The chain couples TRBV6-5 to TRBJ1-2, with TRBD1 identical over 7 bases. Germline V gene data show CDR1 as MNHEY and CDR2 as SVGAGI. The CDR3 length is 14 residues. The J segment lost 0 bases and the V segment lost 5 bases, leaving 3 bases of the junction unmatched. The CDR3 nucleotides are TGTGCCAGCAGTCGGGACAGCACTAACTATGGCTACACCTTC. Its protein is CASSRDSTNYGYTF.

The chain employs TRBV29-1 and TRBJ2-7, with 10 bases aligning to TRBD1. The V and J ends lost 6 bases and 5 bases, in that order; junction bases with no gene match: 4. The CDR3 loop spans 12 amino acids. Germline values: CDR1 SQVTM, CDR2 ANQGSEA. The DNA of the CDR3 is TGCAGCGTAAGGACAGGGGGAGACGAGCAGTACTTC. Translating it yields CSVRTGGDEQYF.

The V gene is TRBV30, the J gene TRBJ1-5, with D unclear. Trimming took off 2 bases at V and 5 bases at J, with 10 bases between the two ends. This CDR3 region has 13 residues. Per germline, CDR1 GTSNPN and CDR2 SVGIG (reference sequence). This chain's CDR3 is CAWSTSLDQPQHF. CDR3 coding DNA: TGTGCCTGGAGTACGAGTTTGGATCAGCCCCAGCATTTT. The full variable domain, completed using reference TRBV30 and TRBJ1-5, is SQTIHQWPATLVQPVGSPLSLECTVEGTSNPNLYWYRQAAGRGLQLLFYSVGIGQISSEVPQNLSASRPQDRQFILSSKKLLLSDSGFYLCAWSTSLDQPQHFGDGTRLSIL.

V gene TRBV5-1 combines with J gene TRBJ2-7, with no clear D. Trimming removed 5 bases from V and 7 bases from J, with 16 bases in between. Germline loops: CDR1 SGHRS, CDR2 YFSETQ. The CDR3 spans 13 residues. This chain's CDR3 is CASSGPPSWEQYF. The CDR3 bases are TGCGCCAGCAGTGGCCCTCCGTCGTGGGAGCAGTACTTC.